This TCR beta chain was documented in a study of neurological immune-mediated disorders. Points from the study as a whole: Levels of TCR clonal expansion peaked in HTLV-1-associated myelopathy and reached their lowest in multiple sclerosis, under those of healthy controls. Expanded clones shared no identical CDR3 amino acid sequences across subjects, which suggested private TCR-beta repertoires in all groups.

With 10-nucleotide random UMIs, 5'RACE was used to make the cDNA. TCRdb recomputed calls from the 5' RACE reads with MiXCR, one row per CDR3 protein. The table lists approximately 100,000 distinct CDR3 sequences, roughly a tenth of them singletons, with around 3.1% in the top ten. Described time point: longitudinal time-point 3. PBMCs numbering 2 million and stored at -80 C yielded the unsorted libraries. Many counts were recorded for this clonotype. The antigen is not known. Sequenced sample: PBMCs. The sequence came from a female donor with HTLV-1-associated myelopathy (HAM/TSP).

The CDR3 spells CASSQDGTAGGQPQHF. The CDR3 DNA reads TGCGCCAGCAGCCAAGACGGGACAGCGGGCGGGCAGCCCCAGCATTTT. The chain couples TRBV4-1 to TRBJ1-5; 7 bases align to TRBD1. The CDR3 contains 16 residues. Trimming at V came to 0 bases and at J to 7 bases, leaving 9 bases not matched to a gene. CDR1 MGHRA and CDR2 YSYEKL come from the germline V gene.